A selection of T cell receptor beta chains follows, all from one sample in a study of blood T cell repertoires in COVID-19. Assay: immunoSEQ multiplex PCR; the TCRdb copy retains only in-frame clones and omits some. In the table there are approximately 240,000 clones, around 90% of which are singletons. Material for sequencing was peripheral blood. The receptors come from a young man with COVID-19, enrolled during active disease. Each CDR3 is given with its conserved first and last residue.

v_gene	j_gene	CDR3aa
TRBV6-5	TRBJ1-2	CATSDRPDYGYTF
TRBV7-3	TRBJ2-3	CASSLASGDGTDTQYF
TRBV7-9	TRBJ1-3	CASSSPSDSSGNTIYF
TRBV9	TRBJ1-2	CASSGEQARYGYTF
TRBV14	TRBJ1-2	CASSQVGAYGYTF
TRBV19	TRBJ1-5	CASRLQDQPQHF
TRBV5-1	TRBJ2-3	CASSLFGGASTDTQYF
TRBV7-6	TRBJ2-2	CASSFGLAGAGTGELFF
TRBV4-1	TRBJ1-6	CASSQGGEDSPLHF
TRBV5-4	TRBJ1-1	CASTLGAGGNTEAFF
TRBV10-3	TRBJ1-2	CAISEGRGPGGYTF
TRBV5-6	TRBJ1-4	CASSLGGNEKLFF
TRBV27	TRBJ1-5	CASSHQGPQNQPQHF
TRBV5-1	TRBJ1-2	CASSLDFTGNYGYTF
TRBV5-1	TRBJ2-7	CASSPGLAVYEQYF
TRBV18	TRBJ1-1	CASSPNYRVTETEAFF
TRBV29-1	TRBJ1-1	CSVDKGDTEAFF
TRBV6-5	TRBJ2-4	CASSQGRGFKNIQYF
TRBV6-6	TRBJ1-2	CASSYLITGNGYTF
TRBV5-1	TRBJ2-6	CASSSDGAGANVLTF
TRBV19	TRBJ2-2	CASSGTGATGELFF
TRBV6-5	TRBJ1-1	CASSRIGASEAFF
TRBV7-9	TRBJ2-7	CASSSSTVSYEQYF
TRBV15	TRBJ1-2	CATSRDHRGYTF
TRBV10-1	TRBJ2-3	CASSDQGTDTQYF
TRBV7-3	TRBJ2-1	CASARASGDVLEQFF
TRBV11-2	TRBJ1-3	CASSLAGGGGNTIYF
TRBV27	TRBJ2-5	CASSFTWDRSADLYF
TRBV18	TRBJ1-3	CASSSMTGRSGNTIYF
TRBV4-1	TRBJ1-1	CASSQETGNTEAFF
TRBV20-1	TRBJ1-5	CSASPRQGHSNQPQHF
TRBV4-2	TRBJ2-7	CASSQDPSGDEQYF
TRBV11-1	TRBJ1-1	CASSLEKDRGRTEAFF
TRBV28	TRBJ1-6	CASSENRGNNSPLHF
TRBV28	TRBJ2-5	CASKVGREYQETQYF
TRBV15	TRBJ1-6	CATSREAVNSPLHF
TRBV7-9	TRBJ1-1	CASSWDRSPGRKAFF
TRBV9	TRBJ2-5	CASSVGPSASPYF
TRBV19	TRBJ1-3	CASSIQQGAGNTIYF